This T cell receptor (beta chain) was identified in a study of blood T cell repertoires in COVID-19. Participants had their cohort set by participant-reported clinical history. Per the original data handling: The assay estimated nucleated cells by amplifying reference gene primers. Some clones are missing from TCRdb's copy, which holds only in-frame ones; the method was immunoSEQ multiplex PCR. The V and J calls and clone size were taken over from that table, and D and trimming were inferred from the DNA. The sample includes approximately 200,000 clones, roughly 80% of them seen just once. Sequences were obtained from PBMCs or T cells enriched from blood (not recorded which). The sequence was obtained from a woman between 35 and 50 years old with acute COVID-19.

Here the CDR3 DNA reads TGTGCCAGCAATTCGCGGGGGACCCGCACAGATACGCAGTATTTT. Amino acids: CASNSRGTRTDTQYF. The V and J genes are TRBV2 and TRBJ2-3; TRBD2 matches at 7 bases. The ends lost 7 bases at V and 1 base at J; junction bases unmatched: 8. This CDR3 contains 15 residues. CDR1 and CDR2 from the germline V gene are SNHLY and FYNNEI.